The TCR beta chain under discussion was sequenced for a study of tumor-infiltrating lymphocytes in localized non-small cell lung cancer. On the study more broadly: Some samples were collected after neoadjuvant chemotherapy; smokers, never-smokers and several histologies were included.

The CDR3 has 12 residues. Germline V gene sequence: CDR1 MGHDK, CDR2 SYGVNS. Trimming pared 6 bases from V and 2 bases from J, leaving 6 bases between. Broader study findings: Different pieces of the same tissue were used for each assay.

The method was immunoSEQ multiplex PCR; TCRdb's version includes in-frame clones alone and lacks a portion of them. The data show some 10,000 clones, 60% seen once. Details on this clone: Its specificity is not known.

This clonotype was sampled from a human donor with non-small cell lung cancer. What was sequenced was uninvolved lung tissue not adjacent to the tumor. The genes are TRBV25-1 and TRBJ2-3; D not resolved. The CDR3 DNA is TGTGCCAGCAGGGACCACACAGATACGCAGTATTTT. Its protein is CASRDHTDTQYF. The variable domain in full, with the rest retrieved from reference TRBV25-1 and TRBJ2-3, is EADIYQTPRYLVIGTGKKITLECSQTMGHDKMYWYQQDPGMELHLIHYSYGVNSTEKGDLSSESTVSRIRTEHFPLTLESARPSHTSQYLCASRDHTDTQYFGPGTRLTVL.